These T cell receptor beta chains were read from a single sample in a study of CD8+ T cells in alopecia areata. Only in-frame clones appear in the TCRdb table, and some are missing; sequencing was by immunoSEQ multiplex PCR. Of fewer than 110,000 clones in the sample, roughly 89% were seen once. The sequencing here drew on CD8+ T cells sorted from blood, taken at week 24, from a patient treated with tofacitinib. The receptor set was obtained from a human donor with alopecia areata. The CDR3 runs from the conserved cysteine through the conserved F or W. Fields, in order: clone size, V gene, D gene, J gene, CDR3 protein, CDR3 DNA. The D gene is left open where the match is weak. A clone size is listed for some rows: how often the clone was seen (once, few, many), or a class if it is expanded.

>.|TRBV6-5|.|TRBJ2-1
CASSYLRDLYNEQFF
TGTGCCAGCAGTTACTTGAGGGACCTTTACAATGAGCAGTTCTTC
>.|TRBV11-2|.|TRBJ1-1
CASSLVSMNTEAFF
TGTGCCAGCAGCTTAGTTAGCATGAACACTGAAGCTTTCTTT
>.|TRBV7-8|.|TRBJ2-7
CASSPYREGTRQQYF
TGTGCCAGCAGCCCCTATCGAGAGGGAACACGCCAGCAGTACTTC
>.|TRBV7-8|TRBD1|TRBJ2-7
CASSLALGQGVSYEQYF
TGTGCCAGCAGCTTAGCGCTGGGACAGGGGGTGTCCTACGAGCAGTACTTC
>.|TRBV6-5|.|TRBJ2-7
CASSAFIGNYEQYF
TGTGCCAGCAGTGCCTTTATAGGGAATTACGAGCAGTACTTC
>.|TRBV7-6|TRBD1|TRBJ2-3
CASSLPPDRGGTDTQYF
TGTGCCAGCAGCCTCCCACCCGACAGGGGAGGAACAGATACGCAGTATTTT
>.|TRBV13|TRBD1|TRBJ2-7
CASSSGQGAYEQYF
TGTGCCAGCAGCTCCGGACAGGGTGCCTACGAGCAGTACTTC
>.|TRBV6-6|TRBD2|TRBJ2-7
CASNPSGGRISYEQYF
TGTGCCAGCAACCCTAGCGGGGGGCGGATCTCCTACGAGCAGTACTTC
>.|TRBV19|.|TRBJ1-1
CASSLAGQNTEAFF
TGTGCCAGTAGTCTGGCAGGACAGAACACTGAAGCTTTCTTT
>.|TRBV4-2|.|TRBJ2-2
CASSLGVGAGELFF
TGTGCCAGCAGCTTGGGGGTTGGGGCCGGGGAGCTGTTTTTT
>.|TRBV14|TRBD1|TRBJ1-2
CASSWKGQYNYGYTF
TGTGCCAGCAGCTGGAAGGGACAGTACAACTATGGCTACACCTTC
>.|TRBV27|.|TRBJ2-3
CASSLQGGSTDTQYF
TGTGCCAGCAGTCTCCAAGGGGGGAGCACAGATACGCAGTATTTT
>.|TRBV7-8|.|TRBJ2-1
CASSLSRFLLGYYNEQFF
TGTGCCAGCAGCTTGAGCCGGTTTTTACTGGGGTATTACAATGAGCAGTTCTTC
>once|TRBV29-1|.|TRBJ1-2
CSATSGTIYGYTF
TGCAGCGCCACCTCCGGGACGATCTATGGCTACACCTTC
>.|TRBV27|.|TRBJ2-7
CASRGLIPYEQYF
TGTGCCAGCCGCGGACTGATCCCCTACGAGCAGTACTTC
>few|TRBV7-2|.|TRBJ2-1
CASSWGTSLSSYNEQFF
TGTGCCAGCAGCTGGGGAACTAGCTTGAGCTCCTACAATGAGCAGTTCTTC
>.|TRBV4-3|.|TRBJ1-1
CASSQGVLGTEAFF
TGCGCCAGCAGCCAAGGAGTTTTGGGCACTGAAGCTTTCTTT
>.|TRBV5-4|TRBD2|TRBJ2-3
CASSTRTSYSTDTQYF
TGTGCCAGCAGCACAAGGACTAGCTATAGCACAGATACGCAGTATTTT
>.|TRBV6-6|.|TRBJ1-2
CASSHSNYGYTF
TGTGCCAGCAGCCATTCTAACTATGGCTACACCTTC
>.|TRBV29-1|TRBD2|TRBJ2-5
CSVEDPGGLLSQYF
TGCAGCGTTGAAGATCCGGGGGGGCTTTTGTCCCAGTACTTC
>.|TRBV27|TRBD1|TRBJ2-7
CASSLSSGTGIHEQYF
TGTGCCAGCAGTTTATCCTCCGGGACAGGGATACACGAGCAGTACTTC
>.|TRBV5-1|.|TRBJ2-1
CASSFRLGAANEQFF
TGCGCCAGCAGCTTTCGTCTGGGGGCGGCAAATGAGCAGTTCTTC
>once|TRBV6-5|TRBD1|TRBJ2-7
CASSRTGAYEQYF
TGTGCCAGCAGTAGGACAGGAGCCTACGAGCAGTACTTC
>once|TRBV14|.|TRBJ1-2
CASSQRDTNYGYTF
TGTGCCAGCAGCCAAAGGGATACTAACTATGGCTACACCTTC
>.|TRBV5-1|.|TRBJ1-1
CASSFKANTEAFF
TGCGCCAGCAGCTTTAAGGCGAACACTGAAGCTTTCTTT
>.|TRBV6-5|.|TRBJ2-7
CASTGASYEQYF
TGTGCCAGCACGGGGGCTTCCTACGAGCAGTACTTC
>.|TRBV7-8|.|TRBJ2-7
CASSLRAGESYEQYF
TGTGCCAGCAGCCTCCGCGCAGGGGAATCCTACGAGCAGTACTTC
>.|TRBV10-1|.|TRBJ2-7
CASSESTAGEQYF
TGCGCCAGCAGTGAGTCCACGGCCGGCGAGCAGTACTTC
>once|TRBV7-8|TRBD1|TRBJ1-5
CASSLGDRDGQPQHF
TGTGCCAGCAGCTTAGGGGACAGGGATGGTCAGCCCCAGCATTTT
>.|TRBV6-1|TRBD1|TRBJ2-7
CASIHGTGYHEQYF
TGTGCCAGCATCCACGGGACAGGGTACCACGAGCAGTACTTC
>.|TRBV6-1|.|TRBJ2-7
CASSPSRGPTYEQYF
TGTGCCAGCAGCCCCTCGCGCGGGCCAACCTACGAGCAGTACTTC
>.|TRBV5-1|TRBD1|TRBJ2-7
CASSYEQGLRNEQYF
TGCGCCAGCAGCTACGAACAGGGGCTCAGAAACGAGCAGTACTTC
>few|TRBV4-1|.|TRBJ1-1
CASSQVPGGNTEAFF
TGCGCCAGCAGCCAAGTACCCGGGGGTAACACTGAAGCTTTCTTT
>.|TRBV27|.|TRBJ2-5
CASSPGTVNQETQYF
TGTGCCAGCAGCCCCGGGACGGTGAATCAAGAGACCCAGTACTTC
>.|TRBV12-5|TRBD2|TRBJ2-3
CASGFALAGGHTDTQYF
TGTGCTAGTGGTTTTGCTTTAGCGGGGGGACACACAGATACGCAGTATTTT
>.|TRBV4-2|.|TRBJ2-5
CASSQEGETQYF
TGTGCCAGCAGCCAAGAGGGGGAGACCCAGTACTTC
>once|TRBV5-1|TRBD2|TRBJ2-5
CASSPGLAEQETQYF
TGCGCCAGCAGTCCGGGACTAGCGGAGCAAGAGACCCAGTACTTC
>.|TRBV27|.|TRBJ1-1
CASSLAALNTEAFF
TGTGCCAGCAGTTTAGCAGCCCTCAACACTGAAGCTTTCTTT
>.|TRBV11-3|.|TRBJ2-1
CASSGRVPDNEQFF
TGTGCCAGCAGCGGCAGGGTACCTGACAATGAGCAGTTCTTC
>.|TRBV14|.|TRBJ1-1
CASSQDWGSNTEAFF
TGTGCCAGCAGCCAAGATTGGGGATCGAACACTGAAGCTTTCTTT
>.|TRBV4-1|.|TRBJ1-5
CASSLRPSSDKLNQPQHF
TGCGCCAGCAGCCTCCGCCCGAGTTCGGACAAATTAAATCAGCCCCAGCATTTT
>.|TRBV12-5|TRBD2|TRBJ2-3
CASGRSSLRGADTQYF
TGTGCTAGCGGACGAAGCAGTTTGCGGGGGGCAGATACGCAGTATTTT
>few|TRBV15|TRBD2|TRBJ2-7
CATSRDLAGGSYEQYF
TGTGCCACCAGCAGAGATCTAGCGGGGGGTTCCTACGAGCAGTACTTC
>.|TRBV7-9|.|TRBJ1-2
CASSQIAGFDGYTF
TGTGCCAGCAGTCAAATTGCAGGGTTTGATGGCTACACCTTC
>.|TRBV2|.|TRBJ1-1
CASRGSEAFF
TGTGCCAGCAGGGGCTCTGAAGCTTTCTTT
>.|TRBV7-8|.|TRBJ2-7
CASSPSAPYEQYF
TGTGCCAGCAGCCCGAGCGCACCCTACGAGCAGTACTTC
>.|TRBV7-8|.|TRBJ2-6
CASSLPRSSYSGANVLTF
TGTGCCAGCAGCTTACCTAGAAGCTCCTACTCTGGGGCCAACGTCCTGACTTTC
>few|TRBV19|.|TRBJ2-2
CASSIGRNGELFF
TGTGCCAGTAGTATAGGACGGAACGGGGAGCTGTTTTTT
>.|TRBV27|.|TRBJ2-7
CASALFGGNPYEQYF
TGTGCCAGCGCACTGTTTGGGGGGAATCCCTACGAGCAGTACTTC
>.|TRBV11-2|TRBD1|TRBJ1-5
CASSLVGGANGQPQHF
TGTGCCAGCAGCTTAGTAGGGGGCGCGAACGGCCAGCCCCAGCATTTT
>.|TRBV5-4|.|TRBJ2-2
CASSLGDRGNTGELFF
TGTGCCAGCAGCTTGGGGGACCGAGGGAACACCGGGGAGCTGTTTTTT
>.|TRBV29-1|.|TRBJ1-2
CSVATPSNYGYTF
TGCAGCGTTGCGACGCCTTCTAACTATGGCTACACCTTC
>.|TRBV29-1|.|TRBJ2-1
CSVETGLGYNEQFF
TGCAGCGTCGAAACAGGGTTAGGGTACAATGAGCAGTTCTTC
>.|TRBV5-1|TRBD1|TRBJ2-3
CASSFGDRGTDTQYF
TGCGCCAGCAGCTTCGGGGACAGGGGCACAGATACGCAGTATTTT
>.|TRBV29-1|.|TRBJ1-6
CSVLASYNSPLHF
TGCAGCGTTCTGGCCTCCTATAATTCACCCCTCCACTTT
>.|TRBV4-1|.|TRBJ2-1
CASSQDTVSLDNEQFF
TGCGCCAGCAGCCAAGACACTGTCTCTCTGGACAATGAGCAGTTCTTC